The source of this T cell receptor beta chain is a study of Ad26.COV2.S vaccination and SARS-CoV-2 variants. TCRdb's table, derived via immunoSEQ multiplex PCR, lists solely in-frame clones and lacks some. The sample includes about 480,000 clones, approximately 90% seen only once; the top ten take roughly 13%. Regarding treatment: some 20 received Ad26.COV2.S at low or high dose, single or two shots; about 5 received placebo; per-sample allocation not given. Sampling was performed 63 days after the first vaccine or placebo injection. Sequenced here: peripheral blood, sampled in a trial of Ad26.COV2.S vaccine versus placebo. The clonotype comes from a person aged 18-65 years who received the Ad26.COV2.S COVID-19 vaccine or a placebo.

CDR3 sequence reads: CATSRIPVQETQYF. The CDR3 DNA sequence: TGTGCCACCAGCAGAATCCCCGTCCAAGAGACCCAGTACTTC. This rearrangement joins TRBV15 to TRBJ2-5; no firm D call. The CDR3 runs 14 residues. The germline V and J ends were trimmed by 2 bases and 1 base, with 8 bases remaining between them. Per the germline V gene, CDR1 is LNHNV and CDR2 is YYDKDF (reference sequence).